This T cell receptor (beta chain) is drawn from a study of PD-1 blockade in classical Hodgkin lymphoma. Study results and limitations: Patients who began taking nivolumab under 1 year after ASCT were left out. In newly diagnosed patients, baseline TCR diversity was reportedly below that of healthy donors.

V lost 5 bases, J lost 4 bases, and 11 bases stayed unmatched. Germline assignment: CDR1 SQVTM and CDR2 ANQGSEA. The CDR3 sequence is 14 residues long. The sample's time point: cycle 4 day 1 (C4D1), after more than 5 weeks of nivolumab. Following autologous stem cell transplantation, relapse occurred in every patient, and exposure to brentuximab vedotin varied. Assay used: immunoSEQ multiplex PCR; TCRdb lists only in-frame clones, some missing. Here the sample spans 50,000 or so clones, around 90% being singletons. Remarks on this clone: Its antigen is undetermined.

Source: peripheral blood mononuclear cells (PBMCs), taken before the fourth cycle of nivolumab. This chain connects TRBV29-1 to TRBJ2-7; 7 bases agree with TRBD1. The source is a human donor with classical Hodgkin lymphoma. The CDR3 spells CSVLRDRDSYEQYF. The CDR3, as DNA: TGCAGCGTTCTCCGAGACAGGGATTCTTACGAGCAGTACTTC.